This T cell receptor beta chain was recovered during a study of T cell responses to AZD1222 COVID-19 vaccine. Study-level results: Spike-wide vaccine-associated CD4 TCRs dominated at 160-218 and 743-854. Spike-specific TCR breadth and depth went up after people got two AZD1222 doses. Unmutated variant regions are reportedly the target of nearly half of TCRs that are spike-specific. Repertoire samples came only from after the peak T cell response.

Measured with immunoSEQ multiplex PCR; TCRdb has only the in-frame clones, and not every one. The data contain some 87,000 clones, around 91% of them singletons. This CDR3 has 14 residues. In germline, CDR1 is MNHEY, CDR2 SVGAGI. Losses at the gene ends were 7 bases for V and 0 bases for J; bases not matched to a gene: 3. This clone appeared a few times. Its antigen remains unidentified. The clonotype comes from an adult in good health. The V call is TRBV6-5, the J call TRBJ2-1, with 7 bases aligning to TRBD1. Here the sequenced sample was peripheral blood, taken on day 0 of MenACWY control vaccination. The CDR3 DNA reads TGTGCCAGCAACCAGGGGGTCTCCTACAATGAGCAGTTCTTC. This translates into CASNQGVSYNEQFF.